This T cell receptor (beta chain) originates from a study of blood T cell repertoires in COVID-19. Only in-frame clones appear in the TCRdb table, and some are missing; sequencing was by immunoSEQ multiplex PCR. The sample lists 250,000 to 350,000 clones, around 88% occurring once. CDR1 and CDR2 from the germline V gene are SEHNR and FQNEAQ (reference sequence). Losses at the gene ends were 3 bases for V and 4 bases for J; bases not matched to a gene: 4. The CDR3 totals 14 residues. This clone was seen more than once but under ten times. The rearrangement links TRBV7-9 to TRBJ2-3, with 7 nucleotides matching TRBD1. The sample taken for sequencing was peripheral blood. The receptor was derived from a woman between 45 and 60 years old with acute or convalescent COVID-19. For the CDR3, the DNA is TGTGCCAGCAGCTTCCCGGGACAGTCAGATACGCAGTATTTT. Residues: CASSFPGQSDTQYF.